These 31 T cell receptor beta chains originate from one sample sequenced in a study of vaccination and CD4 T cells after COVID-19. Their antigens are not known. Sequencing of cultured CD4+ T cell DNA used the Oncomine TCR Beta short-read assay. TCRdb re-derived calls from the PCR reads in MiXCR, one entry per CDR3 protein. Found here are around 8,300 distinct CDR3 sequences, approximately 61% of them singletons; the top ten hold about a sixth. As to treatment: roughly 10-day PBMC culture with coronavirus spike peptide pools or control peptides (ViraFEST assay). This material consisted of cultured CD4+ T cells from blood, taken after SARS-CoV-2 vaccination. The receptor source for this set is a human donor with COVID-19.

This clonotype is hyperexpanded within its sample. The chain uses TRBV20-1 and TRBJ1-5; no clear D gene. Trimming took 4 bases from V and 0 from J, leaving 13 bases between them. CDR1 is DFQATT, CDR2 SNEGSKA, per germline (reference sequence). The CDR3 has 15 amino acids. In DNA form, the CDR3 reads TGCAGTGCTATCCGGTCATATGATAGCAATCAGCCCCAGCATTTT. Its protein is CSAIRSYDSNQPQHF.

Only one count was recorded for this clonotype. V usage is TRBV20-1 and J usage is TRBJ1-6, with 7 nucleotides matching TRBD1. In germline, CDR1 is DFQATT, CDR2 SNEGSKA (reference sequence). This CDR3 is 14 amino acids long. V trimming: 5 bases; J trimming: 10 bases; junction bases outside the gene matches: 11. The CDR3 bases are TGCAGTGCTTTTCGGGACAGTCACGGCTCACCCCTCCACTTT. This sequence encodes CSAFRDSHGSPLHF.

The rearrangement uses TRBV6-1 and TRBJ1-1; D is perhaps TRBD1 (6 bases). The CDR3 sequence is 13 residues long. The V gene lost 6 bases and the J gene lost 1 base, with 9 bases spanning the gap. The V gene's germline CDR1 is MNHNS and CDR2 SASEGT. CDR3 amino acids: CASRRGRNTEAFF. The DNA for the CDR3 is TGTGCCAGCAGAAGGGGGAGGAACACTGAAGCTTTCTTT.

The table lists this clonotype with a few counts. DNA for the CDR3: TGTGCCAGTAGGCAGGACAGGTCCGATCAGCCCCAGCATTTT. This sequence encodes CASRQDRSDQPQHF. V usage is TRBV19 and J usage is TRBJ1-5; 7 bases line up with TRBD1. CDR1 LNHDA and CDR2 SQIVND come from the germline V gene (reference sequence). This CDR3 is built from 14 residues. Trimming removed 6 bases from V and 5 bases from J; junction bases left unmatched: 7.

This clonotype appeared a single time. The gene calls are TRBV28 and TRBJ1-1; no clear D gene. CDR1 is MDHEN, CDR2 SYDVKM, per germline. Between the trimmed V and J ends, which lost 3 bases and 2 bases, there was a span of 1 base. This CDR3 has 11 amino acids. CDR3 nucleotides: TGTGCCAGCAGTTTTAACACTGAAGCTTTCTTT. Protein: CASSFNTEAFF.

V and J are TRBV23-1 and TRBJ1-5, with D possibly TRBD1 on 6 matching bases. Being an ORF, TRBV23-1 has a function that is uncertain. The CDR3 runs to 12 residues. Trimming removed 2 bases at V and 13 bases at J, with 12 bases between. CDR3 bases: TGCGCCAGCAGTCAAGACAGGCCTATACAGCATTTT. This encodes CASSQDRPIQHF.

The chain's CDR3 is CATSDPGTGGLETQYF. Here the CDR3 DNA reads TGTGCCACCAGTGACCCCGGGACAGGGGGCTTGGAGACCCAGTACTTC. V and J are TRBV24-1 and TRBJ2-5, with TRBD1 matching over 12 bases. J was trimmed by 5 bases and V by 4 bases; bases with no gene match: 7. The CDR3 is 16 residues long. Germline assignment: CDR1 KGHDR and CDR2 SFDVKD.

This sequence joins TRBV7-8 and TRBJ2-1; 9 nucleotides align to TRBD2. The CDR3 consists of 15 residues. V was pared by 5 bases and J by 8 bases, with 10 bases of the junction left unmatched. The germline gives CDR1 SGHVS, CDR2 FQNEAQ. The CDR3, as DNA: TGTGCCAGCAGCGGAGTCCGCGGGGGGGCAGATGAGCAGTTCTTC. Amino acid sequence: CASSGVRGGADEQFF.

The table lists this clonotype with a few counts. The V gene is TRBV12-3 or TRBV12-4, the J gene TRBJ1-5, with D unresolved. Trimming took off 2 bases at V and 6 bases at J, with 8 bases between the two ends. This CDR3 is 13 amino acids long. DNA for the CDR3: TGTGCCAGCAGTTTACGGGAGGGTCAGCCCCAGCATTTT. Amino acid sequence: CASSLREGQPQHF.

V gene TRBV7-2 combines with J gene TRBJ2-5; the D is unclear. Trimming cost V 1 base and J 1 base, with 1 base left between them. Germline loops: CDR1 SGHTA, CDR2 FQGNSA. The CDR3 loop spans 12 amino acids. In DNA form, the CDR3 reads TGTGCCAGCAGCTTAGGCCAAGAGACCCAGTACTTC. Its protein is CASSLGQETQYF.

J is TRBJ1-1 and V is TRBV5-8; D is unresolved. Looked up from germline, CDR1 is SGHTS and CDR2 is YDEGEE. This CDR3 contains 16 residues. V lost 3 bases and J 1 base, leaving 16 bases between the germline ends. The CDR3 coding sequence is TGTGCCAGCAGCTCCGACTTACTCCGGACGAACACTGAAGCTTTCTTT. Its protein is CASSSDLLRTNTEAFF.

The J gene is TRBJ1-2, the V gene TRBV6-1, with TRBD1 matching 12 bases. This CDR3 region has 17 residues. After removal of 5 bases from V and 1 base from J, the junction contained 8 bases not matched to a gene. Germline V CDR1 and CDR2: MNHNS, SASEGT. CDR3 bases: TGTGCCAGCAGTCCTGGGACAGGGGGCGCCCATAACTATGGCTACACCTTC. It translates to CASSPGTGGAHNYGYTF.

CDR3 loop: CASSLDPAGPTGELFF. The CDR3 nucleotides read TGTGCCAGCAGCTTAGATCCAGCGGGGCCCACCGGGGAGCTGTTTTTT. The rearrangement links TRBV7-2 to TRBJ2-2; 7 nucleotides align to TRBD2. Unmatched junction bases numbered 6, after V lost 1 base and J lost 4 bases. The CDR3 totals 16 residues. CDR1 and CDR2 from the germline V gene are SGHTA and FQGNSA.

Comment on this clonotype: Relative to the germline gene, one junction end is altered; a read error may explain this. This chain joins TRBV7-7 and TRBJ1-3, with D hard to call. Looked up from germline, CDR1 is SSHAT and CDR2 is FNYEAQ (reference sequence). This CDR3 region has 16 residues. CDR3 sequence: CASSPDRVSSGNTIYF. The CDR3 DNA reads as TGTGCTAGCAGCCCGGACCGGGTCTCGTCTGGAAACACCATATATTTT.

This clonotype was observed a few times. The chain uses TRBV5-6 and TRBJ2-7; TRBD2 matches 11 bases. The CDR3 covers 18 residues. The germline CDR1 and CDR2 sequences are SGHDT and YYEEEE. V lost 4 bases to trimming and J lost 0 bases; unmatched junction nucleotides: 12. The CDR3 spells CASSQRLAGGLGSYEQYF. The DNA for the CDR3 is TGTGCCAGCAGCCAGCGATTAGCGGGGGGGTTGGGCTCCTACGAGCAGTACTTC.

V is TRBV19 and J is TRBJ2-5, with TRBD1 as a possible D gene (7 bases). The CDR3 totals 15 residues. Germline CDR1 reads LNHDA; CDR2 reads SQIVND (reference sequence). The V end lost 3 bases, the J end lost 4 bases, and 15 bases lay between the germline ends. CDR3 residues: CASSIQGGERETQYF. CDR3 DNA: TGTGCCAGTAGTATCCAGGGGGGTGAACGAGAGACCCAGTACTTC.

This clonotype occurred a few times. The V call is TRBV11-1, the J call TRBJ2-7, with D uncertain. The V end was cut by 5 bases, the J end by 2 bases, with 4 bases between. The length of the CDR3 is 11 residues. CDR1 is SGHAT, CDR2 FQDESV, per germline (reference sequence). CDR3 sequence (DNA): TGTGCCAGCAGCAGAACCTACGAGCAGTACTTC. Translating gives CASSRTYEQYF.

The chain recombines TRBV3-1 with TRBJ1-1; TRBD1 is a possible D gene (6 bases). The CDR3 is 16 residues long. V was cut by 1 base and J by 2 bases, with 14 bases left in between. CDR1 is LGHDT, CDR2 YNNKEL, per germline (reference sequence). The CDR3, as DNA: TGTGCCAGCAGCCAAGGGGGGGCTCGGGGAAACACTGAAGCTTTCTTT. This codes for CASSQGGARGNTEAFF.

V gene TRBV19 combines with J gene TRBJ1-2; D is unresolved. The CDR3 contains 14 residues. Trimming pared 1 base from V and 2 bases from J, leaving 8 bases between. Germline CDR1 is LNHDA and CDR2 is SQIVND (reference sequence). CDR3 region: CASSIGQPNYGYTF. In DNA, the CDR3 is TGTGCCAGTAGTATAGGTCAGCCGAACTATGGCTACACCTTC.

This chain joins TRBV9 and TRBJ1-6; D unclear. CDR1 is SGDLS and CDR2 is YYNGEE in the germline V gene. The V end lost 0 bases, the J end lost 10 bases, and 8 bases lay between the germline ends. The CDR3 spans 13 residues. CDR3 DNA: TGTGCCAGCAGCGTAGACCTCATCTCACCCCTCCACTTT. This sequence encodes CASSVDLISPLHF.

The CDR3 coding sequence is TGCAGCTATTCGGACGGGAACACTGAAGCTTTCTTT. Its protein is CSYSDGNTEAFF. The V gene is TRBV29-1, the J gene TRBJ1-1; no definite D call. Trimming cost V 8 bases and J 1 base, with 11 bases left between them. Germline CDR1 SQVTM, CDR2 ANQGSEA. The CDR3 is 12 residues long.

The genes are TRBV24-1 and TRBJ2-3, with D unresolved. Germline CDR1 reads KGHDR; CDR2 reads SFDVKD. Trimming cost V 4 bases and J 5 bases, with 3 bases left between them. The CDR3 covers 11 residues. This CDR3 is CATSEEDTQYF. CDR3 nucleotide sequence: TGTGCCACCAGTGAAGAAGATACGCAGTATTTT.

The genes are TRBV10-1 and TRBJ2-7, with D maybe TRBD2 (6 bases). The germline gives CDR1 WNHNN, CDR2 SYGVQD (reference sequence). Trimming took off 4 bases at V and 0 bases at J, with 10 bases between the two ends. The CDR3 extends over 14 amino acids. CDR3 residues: CASSASGSSYEQYF. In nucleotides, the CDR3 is TGCGCCAGCAGTGCGTCCGGGAGCTCCTACGAGCAGTACTTC.

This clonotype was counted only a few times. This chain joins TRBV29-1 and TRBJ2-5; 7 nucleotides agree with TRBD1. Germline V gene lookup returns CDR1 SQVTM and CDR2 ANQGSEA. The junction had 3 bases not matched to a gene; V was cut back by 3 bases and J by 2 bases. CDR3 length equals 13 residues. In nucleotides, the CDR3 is TGCAGCGTTGACCCGGACAGGCAAGAGACCCAGTACTTC. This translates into CSVDPDRQETQYF.

This CDR3 is CASSEGQDRGSYEQYF. The CDR3, as DNA: TGTGCCAGCAGTGAAGGTCAGGACAGGGGATCTTACGAGCAGTACTTC. This rearrangement joins TRBV2 to TRBJ2-7; TRBD1 matches 9 bases. After removal of 1 base from V and 4 bases from J, the junction contained 8 bases not matched to a gene. Germline V gene data show CDR1 as SNHLY and CDR2 as FYNNEI. The CDR3 runs to 16 residues.

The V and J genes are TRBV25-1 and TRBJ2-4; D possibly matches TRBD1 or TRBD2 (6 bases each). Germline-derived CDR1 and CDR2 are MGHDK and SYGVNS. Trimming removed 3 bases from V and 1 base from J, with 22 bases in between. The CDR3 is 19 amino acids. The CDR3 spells CASSELINRAGRAKNIQYF. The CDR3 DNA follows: TGTGCCAGCAGTGAGCTAATAAACAGGGCGGGACGGGCCAAAAACATTCAGTACTTC.

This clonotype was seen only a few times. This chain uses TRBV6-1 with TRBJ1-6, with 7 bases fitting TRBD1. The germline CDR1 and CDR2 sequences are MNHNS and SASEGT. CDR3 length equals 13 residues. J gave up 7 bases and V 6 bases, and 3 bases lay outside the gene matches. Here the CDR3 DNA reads TGTGCCAGCAGCCGGGACAGCAATTCACCCCTCCACTTT. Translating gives CASSRDSNSPLHF.

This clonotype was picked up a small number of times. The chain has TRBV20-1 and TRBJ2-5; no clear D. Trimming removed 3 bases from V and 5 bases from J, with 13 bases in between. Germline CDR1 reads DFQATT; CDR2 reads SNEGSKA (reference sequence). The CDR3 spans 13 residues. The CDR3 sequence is CSASGRSYETQYF. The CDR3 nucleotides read TGCAGTGCTAGTGGCAGGTCTTACGAGACCCAGTACTTC.

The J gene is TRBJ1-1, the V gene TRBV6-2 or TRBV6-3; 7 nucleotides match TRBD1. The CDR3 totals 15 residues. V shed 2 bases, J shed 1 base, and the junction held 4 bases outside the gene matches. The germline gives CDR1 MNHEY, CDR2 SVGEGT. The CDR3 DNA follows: TGTGCCAGCAGTTACCCCAGGGGGGAGAACACTGAAGCTTTCTTT. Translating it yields CASSYPRGENTEAFF.

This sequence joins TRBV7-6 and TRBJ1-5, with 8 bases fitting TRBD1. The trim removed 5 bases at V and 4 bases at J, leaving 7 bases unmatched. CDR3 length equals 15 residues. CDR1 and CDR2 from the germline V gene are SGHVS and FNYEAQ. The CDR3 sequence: CASSVGTGQNQPQHF. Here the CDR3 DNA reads TGTGCCAGCAGCGTCGGGACAGGACAAAATCAGCCCCAGCATTTT.

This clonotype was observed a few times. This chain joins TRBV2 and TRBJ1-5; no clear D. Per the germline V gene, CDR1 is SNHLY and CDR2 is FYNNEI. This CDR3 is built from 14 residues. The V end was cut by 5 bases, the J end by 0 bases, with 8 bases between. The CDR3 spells CASSYGTSNQPQHF. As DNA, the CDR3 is TGTGCCAGCAGTTACGGCACTAGCAATCAGCCCCAGCATTTT.